This T cell receptor (beta chain) was retrieved from a study of blood T cell repertoires in COVID-19. Study as a whole: T cells, B-cell-depleted T cells, or PBMCs supplied cDNA or gDNA.

Assay: immunoSEQ multiplex PCR; the TCRdb copy retains only in-frame clones and omits some. The sample yields around 180,000 clones, about nine tenths seen once. CDR3 length: 17 residues. The germline V gene has CDR1 SGHAT and CDR2 FQNNGV. The ends lost 0 bases at V and 1 base at J; junction bases unmatched: 4. This TCR was sampled from a man aged 60 to 75 with acute or convalescent COVID-19. The sequenced material came from peripheral blood. The chain links TRBV11-2 to TRBJ1-5; TRBD1 matches 9 bases. The DNA of the CDR3 is TGTGCCAGCAGCTTAGAGCCTGGACAGGGGAGCAATCAGCCCCAGCATTTT. Translated: CASSLEPGQGSNQPQHF.